Shown below are 20 T cell receptor beta chains from a single sample sequenced in a study of shared clonotypes between healthy human individuals. Some clones are missing from TCRdb's copy, which holds only in-frame ones; the method was immunoSEQ multiplex PCR. Of 1.6 million or so clones listed, 98% to 99% are singletons. The sample taken for sequencing was naive CD4+ T cells sorted from blood. Regarding subset: CD45RA+ positively selected. The receptors were gathered from a young man in good health.

This clone appeared once. The CDR3 nucleotides read TGTGCCAGCAGCAAGGGGGGTGCGCTAGGGGCCAACGTCCTGACTTTC. This translates into CASSKGGALGANVLTF. The chain couples TRBV7-9 to TRBJ2-6; the D call may be TRBD1 or TRBD2 (6 bases each). The germline gives CDR1 SEHNR, CDR2 FQNEAQ (reference sequence). CDR3 length: 16 amino acids. V dropped 5 bases and J dropped 4 bases, with 15 bases sitting between them.

V gene TRBV28 combines with J gene TRBJ2-4; D is uncertain. CDR1 is MDHEN and CDR2 is SYDVKM in the germline V gene. The CDR3 runs 14 residues. V shed 2 bases and J shed 9 bases, with 14 bases lying between them. CDR3 sequence (DNA): TGTGCCAGCAGTTTAAGTAGGACCCCAAGCATTCAGTACTTC. Protein sequence: CASSLSRTPSIQYF.

The chain links TRBV28 to TRBJ2-7; TRBD2 agrees at 8 bases. From germline, CDR1 is MDHEN and CDR2 SYDVKM. The CDR3 runs 13 residues. V lost 3 bases to trimming and J lost 4 bases; unmatched junction nucleotides: 2. The CDR3 region is CASSLTSEYEQYF. The CDR3 bases are TGTGCCAGCAGTTTGACTAGCGAGTACGAGCAGTACTTC.

J is TRBJ2-1 and V is TRBV9, with 7 nucleotides matching TRBD2. CDR1 is SGDLS, CDR2 YYNGEE, per germline. The CDR3 loop spans 16 amino acids. The V segment lost 0 bases and the J segment 2 bases; nucleotides outside the gene matches: 5. In DNA, the CDR3 is TGTGCCAGCAGCGTAGCTGCTAGCGGAGCCTACAATGAGCAGTTCTTC. Translation: CASSVAASGAYNEQFF.

The genes are TRBV6-6 and TRBJ2-3; D call uncertain. V lost 8 bases and J lost 7, with 10 bases in between. Looked up from germline, CDR1 is MNHNY and CDR2 is SVGAGI (reference sequence). The CDR3 extends over 11 amino acids. This CDR3 reads CASADLNTQYF. The CDR3 DNA follows: TGTGCCAGCGCCGACCTGAATACGCAGTATTTT.

With respect to this clone: Germline and junction disagree at one end, which may indicate a read error. J is TRBJ1-2 and V is TRBV15; unclear D gene. Germline V gives CDR1 LNHNV, CDR2 YYDKDF (reference sequence). The CDR3 runs to 14 residues. Here the CDR3 DNA reads TGTGCCACCAGTAGAGACTGGGAACACGATGGCTACACCTTC. It encodes CATSRDWEHDGYTF.

This chain links TRBV28 with TRBJ2-2; 8 bases are a match to TRBD2. Germline V gives CDR1 MDHEN, CDR2 SYDVKM. V dropped 8 bases and J dropped 4; count of bases not matched to a gene: 12. The CDR3 runs 16 residues. This CDR3 is CASVQGGTSITGELFF. In DNA, the CDR3 is TGTGCCAGCGTTCAGGGCGGGACTAGTATCACCGGGGAGCTGTTTTTT.

The chain combines TRBV14 with TRBJ2-1; no reliable D call. Trimming shortened V by 6 bases and J by 0 bases, and 9 bases separated the two germline ends. The germline CDR1 and CDR2 sequences are SGHDN and FVKESK. The CDR3 extends over 14 amino acids. This chain's CDR3 is CASRSLSSYNEQFF. CDR3 DNA: TGTGCCAGCAGGAGTCTCAGCTCCTACAATGAGCAGTTCTTC.

V usage is TRBV6-5 and J usage is TRBJ1-1; D is perhaps TRBD1 (5 bases). CDR1 MNHEY and CDR2 SVGAGI come from the germline V gene. This CDR3 is built from 15 residues. The V and J ends lost 2 bases and 2 bases respectively, with 12 bases between them. This chain's CDR3 is CASSYVTDPNTEAFF. CDR3 in DNA: TGTGCCAGCAGTTACGTGACAGATCCCAACACTGAAGCTTTCTTT.

This rearrangement joins TRBV10-2 to TRBJ2-1; D not certain. The CDR3 is made up of 15 amino acids. Germline values: CDR1 WSHSY, CDR2 SAAADI. The V end lost 3 bases, the J end lost 0 bases, and 9 bases lay between the germline ends. CDR3: CASSDGAHSYNEQFF. As DNA, the CDR3 is TGCGCCAGCAGTGACGGAGCCCACTCCTACAATGAGCAGTTCTTC.

The chain carries TRBV29-1 and TRBJ2-3; D is perhaps TRBD1 (7 bases). The CDR3 is 12 residues long. Trimming took 4 bases from V and 6 from J, leaving 11 bases between them. Germline-derived CDR1 and CDR2 are SQVTM and ANQGSEA. CDR3 bases: TGCAGCGTTGCCAGGGGGAGGGATACGCAGTATTTT. Its protein is CSVARGRDTQYF.

This clone has only one observation. This chain uses TRBV5-4 with TRBJ2-1; possibly TRBD1 for D (6 bases). This CDR3 has 13 residues. The germline V and J ends were trimmed by 4 bases and 4 bases, with 9 bases remaining between them. Germline V gene lookup returns CDR1 SGHNT and CDR2 YYREEE (reference sequence). This CDR3 is CASSRQEYNEQFF. The CDR3, as DNA: TGTGCCAGCAGCCGACAGGAGTACAATGAGCAGTTCTTC. The full variable domain, its missing parts supplied by reference TRBV5-4 and TRBJ2-1, is ETGVTQSPTHLIKTRGQQVTLRCSSQSGHNTVSWYQQALGQGPQFIFQYYREEENGRGNFPPRFSGLQFPNYSSELNVNALELDDSALYLCASSRQEYNEQFFGPGTRLTVL.

The V gene is TRBV7-3, the J gene TRBJ2-3; 11 bases line up with TRBD2. Germline trimming cut 3 bases from V and 3 bases from J; bases unmatched to any gene: 23. Germline CDR1 and CDR2: SGHTA and FQGTGA. The CDR3 is 22 amino acids. CDR3 DNA sequence: TGTGCCAGCAGCTTTCTTTCCGTTAAGAGACTAGCGGGGCCCGGTGCGACAGATACGCAGTATTTT. Translation gives CASSFLSVKRLAGPGATDTQYF.

Details on this clone: Within the sample, other DNA sequences also encode this same CDR3. The J gene is TRBJ2-1, the V gene TRBV28, with 7 nucleotides matching TRBD2. From germline, CDR1 is MDHEN and CDR2 SYDVKM. V was clipped by 3 bases and J by 7 bases; unmatched bases: 9. CDR3 length equals 15 residues. The CDR3 DNA follows: TGTGCCAGCAGTTTCTTGGGCGGGAGAGGGAATGAGCAGTTCTTC. It encodes CASSFLGGRGNEQFF.

This chain uses TRBV27 with TRBJ1-3; a possible D gene is TRBD1 (5 bases). From germline, CDR1 is MNHEY and CDR2 SMNVEV (reference sequence). CDR3 length: 14 residues. Trimming pared 6 bases from V and 1 base from J, leaving 10 bases between. CDR3 sequence (DNA): TGTGCCAGCAGCCCACAGGTATCTGGAAACACCATATATTTT. Its translation: CASSPQVSGNTIYF.

In the case of this clone: This sample includes further DNA sequences coding for the same CDR3. The J gene is TRBJ2-7, the V gene TRBV6-5, with D possibly being TRBD1 or TRBD2 (5 bases each). The CDR3 sequence is 13 residues long. Germline V gene sequence: CDR1 MNHEY, CDR2 SVGAGI. V lost 6 bases and J 1 base, leaving 10 bases between the germline ends. The CDR3 nucleotides are TGTGCCAGCAGCTCCGGGACGTCCTACGAGCAGTACTTC. It yields the protein CASSSGTSYEQYF.

V gene TRBV6-1 combines with J gene TRBJ1-5; TRBD1 matches at 7 bases. This CDR3 is 13 amino acids long. V dropped 7 bases and J dropped 6; count of bases not matched to a gene: 6. The germline V gene has CDR1 MNHNS and CDR2 SASEGT. The CDR3 is CASTRDRSQPQHF. Here the CDR3 DNA reads TGTGCCAGCACTAGGGACAGATCTCAGCCCCAGCATTTT.

The chain joins TRBV5-4 to TRBJ2-7; TRBD2 matches 10 bases. V was pared by 2 bases and J by 0 bases, with 5 bases of the junction left unmatched. The CDR3 loop spans 16 amino acids. Germline lookup yields CDR1 SGHNT and CDR2 YYREEE (reference sequence). CDR3 in amino acids: CASSFHTSGASYEQYF. As DNA, the CDR3 is TGTGCCAGCAGCTTTCATACTAGCGGGGCCTCCTACGAGCAGTACTTC.

The chain carries TRBV19 and TRBJ2-3; D unresolved. Germline assignment: CDR1 LNHDA and CDR2 SQIVND (reference sequence). CDR3 size: 12 residues. Trimming took 5 bases from V and 6 from J, leaving 9 bases between them. This chain's CDR3 is CASSPSVDTQYF. CDR3 nucleotides: TGTGCCAGTAGTCCGTCGGTTGATACGCAGTATTTT.

The chain couples TRBV18 to TRBJ2-1; 7 bases align to TRBD2. Germline values: CDR1 KGHSH, CDR2 LQKENI. The CDR3 spans 11 residues. Unmatched junction bases numbered 2, after V lost 3 bases and J lost 12 bases. CDR3 coding DNA: TGTGCCAGCTCACCGCCGGGGGGGCAGTTCTTC. Protein: CASSPPGGQFF.